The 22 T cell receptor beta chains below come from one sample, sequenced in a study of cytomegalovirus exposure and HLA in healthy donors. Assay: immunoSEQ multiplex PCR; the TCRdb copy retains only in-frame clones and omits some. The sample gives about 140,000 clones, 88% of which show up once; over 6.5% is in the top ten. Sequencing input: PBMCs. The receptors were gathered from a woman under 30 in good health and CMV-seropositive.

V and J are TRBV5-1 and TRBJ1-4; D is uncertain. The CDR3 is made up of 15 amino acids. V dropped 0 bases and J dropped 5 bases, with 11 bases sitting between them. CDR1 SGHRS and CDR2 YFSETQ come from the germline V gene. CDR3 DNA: TGCGCCAGCAGCTTGGGCGGCAGCGTAAATGAAAAACTGTTTTTT. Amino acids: CASSLGGSVNEKLFF.

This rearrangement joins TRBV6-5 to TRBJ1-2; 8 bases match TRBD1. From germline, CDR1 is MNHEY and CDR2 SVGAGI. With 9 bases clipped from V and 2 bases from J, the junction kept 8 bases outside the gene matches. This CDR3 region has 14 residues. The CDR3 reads CASSSGGLNYGYTF. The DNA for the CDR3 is TGTGCCAGTTCCTCAGGGGGCCTGAACTATGGCTACACCTTC.

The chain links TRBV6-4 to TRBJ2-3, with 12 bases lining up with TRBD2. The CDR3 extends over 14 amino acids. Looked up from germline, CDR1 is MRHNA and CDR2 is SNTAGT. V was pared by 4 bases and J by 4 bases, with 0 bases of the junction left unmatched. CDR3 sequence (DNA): TGTGCCAGCAGTGGACTAGCGGGGGCAGATACGCAGTATTTT. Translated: CASSGLAGADTQYF.

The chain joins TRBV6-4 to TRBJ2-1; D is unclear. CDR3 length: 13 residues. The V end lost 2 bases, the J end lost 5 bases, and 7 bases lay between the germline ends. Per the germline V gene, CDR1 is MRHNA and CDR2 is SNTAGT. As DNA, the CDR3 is TGTGCCAGCAGTGACGAGGATCACAATGAGCAGTTCTTC. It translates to CASSDEDHNEQFF.

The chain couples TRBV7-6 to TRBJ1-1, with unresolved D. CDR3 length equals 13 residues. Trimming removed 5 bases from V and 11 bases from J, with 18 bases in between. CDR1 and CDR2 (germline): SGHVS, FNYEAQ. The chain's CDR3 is CASSPRSEAAAFF. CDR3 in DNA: TGTGCCAGCAGCCCACGCTCGGAGGCAGCGGCTTTCTTT.

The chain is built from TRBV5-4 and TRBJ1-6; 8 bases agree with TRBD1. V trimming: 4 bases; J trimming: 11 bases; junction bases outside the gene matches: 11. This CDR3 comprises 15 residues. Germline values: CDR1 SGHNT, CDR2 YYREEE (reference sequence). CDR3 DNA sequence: TGTGCCAGCAGCCCGTGGACAGGGCGGGGAACACCCCTCCACTTT. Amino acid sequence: CASSPWTGRGTPLHF.

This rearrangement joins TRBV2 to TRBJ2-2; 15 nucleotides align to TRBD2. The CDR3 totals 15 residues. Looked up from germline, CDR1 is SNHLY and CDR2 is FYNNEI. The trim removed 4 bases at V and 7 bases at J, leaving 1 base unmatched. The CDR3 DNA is TGTGCCAGCAGTGCGGGACTAGCGGGGGGCGGGGAGCTGTTTTTT. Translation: CASSAGLAGGGELFF.

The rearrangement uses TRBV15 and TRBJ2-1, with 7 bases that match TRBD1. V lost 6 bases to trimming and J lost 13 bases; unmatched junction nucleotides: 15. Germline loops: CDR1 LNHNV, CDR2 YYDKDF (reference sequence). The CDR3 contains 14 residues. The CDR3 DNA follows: TGTGCCACCAGACCCGGGACAGCGATACATACACAGTTCTTC. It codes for CATRPGTAIHTQFF.

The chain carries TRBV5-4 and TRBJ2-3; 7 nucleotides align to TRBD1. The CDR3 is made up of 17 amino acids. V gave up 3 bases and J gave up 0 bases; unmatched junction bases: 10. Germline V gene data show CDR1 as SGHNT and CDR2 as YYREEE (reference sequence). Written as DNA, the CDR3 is TGTGCCAGCAGCTCATTTCCTCCGGACAGGAGCACAGATACGCAGTATTTT. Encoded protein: CASSSFPPDRSTDTQYF.

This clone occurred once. CDR3 DNA: TGTGCCAGCAGCTTAGGGCGCCTTGGCTCCTACGAGCAGTACTTC. Amino acid sequence: CASSLGRLGSYEQYF. The rearrangement joins TRBV13 to TRBJ2-7; D remains unclear. The germline V and J ends were trimmed by 0 bases and 0 bases, with 9 bases remaining between them. CDR3 length: 15 amino acids. CDR1 and CDR2 (germline): PRHDT, FYEKMQ (reference sequence).

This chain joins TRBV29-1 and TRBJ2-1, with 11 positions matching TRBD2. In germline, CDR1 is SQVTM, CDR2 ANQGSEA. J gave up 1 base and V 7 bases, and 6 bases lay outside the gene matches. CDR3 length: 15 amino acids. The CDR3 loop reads CSGSIAGGSYNEQFF. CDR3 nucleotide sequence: TGCAGCGGCTCGATAGCGGGAGGGTCCTACAATGAGCAGTTCTTC.

The CDR3 is CASSIAETGNTEAFF. The CDR3 nucleotides are TGTGCCAGCTCAATTGCCGAGACGGGGAACACTGAAGCTTTCTTT. The rearrangement links TRBV18 to TRBJ1-1; D is ambiguous. The CDR3 sequence is 15 residues long. CDR1 and CDR2 from the germline V gene are KGHSH and LQKENI. V was shortened by 5 bases and J by 1 base, with 14 bases between the two germline ends.

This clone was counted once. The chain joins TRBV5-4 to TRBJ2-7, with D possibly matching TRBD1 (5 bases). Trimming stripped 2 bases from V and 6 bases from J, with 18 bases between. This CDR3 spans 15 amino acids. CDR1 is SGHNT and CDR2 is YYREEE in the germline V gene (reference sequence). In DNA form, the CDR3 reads TGTGCCAGCAGCTTCGCAAGGGGTCAAGGTGGCGAGCAGTACTTC. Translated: CASSFARGQGGEQYF.

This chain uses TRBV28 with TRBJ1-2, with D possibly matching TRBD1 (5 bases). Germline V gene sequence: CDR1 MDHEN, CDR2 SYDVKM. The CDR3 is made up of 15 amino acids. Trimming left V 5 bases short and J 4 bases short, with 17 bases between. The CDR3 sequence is CASSRASRQLYGYTF. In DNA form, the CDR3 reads TGTGCCAGCAGTCGCGCCTCTCGACAGCTCTATGGCTACACCTTC.

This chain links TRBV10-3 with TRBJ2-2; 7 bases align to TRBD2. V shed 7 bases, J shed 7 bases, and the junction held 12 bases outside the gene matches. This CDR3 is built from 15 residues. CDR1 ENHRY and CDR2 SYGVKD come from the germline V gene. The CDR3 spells CAIKAGDWGNGELFF. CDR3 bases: TGTGCCATCAAGGCGGGGGACTGGGGGAACGGGGAGCTGTTTTTT.

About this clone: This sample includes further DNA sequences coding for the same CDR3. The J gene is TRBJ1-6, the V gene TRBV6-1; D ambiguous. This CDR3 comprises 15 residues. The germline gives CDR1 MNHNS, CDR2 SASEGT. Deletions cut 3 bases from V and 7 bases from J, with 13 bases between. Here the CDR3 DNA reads TGTGCCAGCAGTGAGCCGCGTGAGAGAAATTCACCCCTCCACTTT. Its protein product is CASSEPRERNSPLHF.

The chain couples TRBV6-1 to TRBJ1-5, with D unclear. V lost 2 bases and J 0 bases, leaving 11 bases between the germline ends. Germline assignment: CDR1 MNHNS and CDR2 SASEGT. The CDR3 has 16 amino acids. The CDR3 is CASSEMENYSNQPQHF. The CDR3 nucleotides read TGTGCCAGCAGTGAAATGGAGAACTATAGCAATCAGCCCCAGCATTTT.

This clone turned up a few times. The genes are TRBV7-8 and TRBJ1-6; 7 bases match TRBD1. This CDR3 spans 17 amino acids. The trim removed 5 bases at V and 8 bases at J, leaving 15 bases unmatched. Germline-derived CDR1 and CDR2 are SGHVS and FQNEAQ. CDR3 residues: CASSPPAGTALDSPLHF. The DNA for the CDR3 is TGTGCCAGCAGCCCCCCCGCCGGGACAGCTCTTGATTCACCCCTCCACTTT.

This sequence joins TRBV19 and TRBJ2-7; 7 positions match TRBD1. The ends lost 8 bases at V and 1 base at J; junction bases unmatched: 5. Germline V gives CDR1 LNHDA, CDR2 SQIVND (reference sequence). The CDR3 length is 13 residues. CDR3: CASSDRASYEQYF. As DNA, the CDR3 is TGTGCCAGTTCTGACAGGGCGTCCTACGAGCAGTACTTC.

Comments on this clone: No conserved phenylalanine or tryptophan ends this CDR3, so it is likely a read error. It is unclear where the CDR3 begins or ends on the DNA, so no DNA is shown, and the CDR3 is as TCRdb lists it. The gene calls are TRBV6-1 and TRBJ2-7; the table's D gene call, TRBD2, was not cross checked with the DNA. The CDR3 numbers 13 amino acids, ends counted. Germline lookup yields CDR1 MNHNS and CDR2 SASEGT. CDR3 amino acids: CASMSDPFQREYL.

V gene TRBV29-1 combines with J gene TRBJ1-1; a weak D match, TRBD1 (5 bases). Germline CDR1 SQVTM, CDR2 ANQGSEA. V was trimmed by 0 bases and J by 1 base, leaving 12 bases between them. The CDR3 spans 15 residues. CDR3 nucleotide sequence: TGCAGCGTTGAAGATCCTTGGGGCAGGAACACTGAAGCTTTCTTT. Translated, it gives CSVEDPWGRNTEAFF.

The CDR3: CASSFGGSETQYF. CDR3 in DNA: TGTGCCAGCAGCTTTGGAGGATCCGAGACCCAGTACTTC. The chain carries TRBV7-2 and TRBJ2-5, with D perhaps matching TRBD2 (5 bases). Deletions cut 3 bases from V and 5 bases from J, with 10 bases between. Looked up from germline, CDR1 is SGHTA and CDR2 is FQGNSA. The CDR3 loop spans 13 amino acids.